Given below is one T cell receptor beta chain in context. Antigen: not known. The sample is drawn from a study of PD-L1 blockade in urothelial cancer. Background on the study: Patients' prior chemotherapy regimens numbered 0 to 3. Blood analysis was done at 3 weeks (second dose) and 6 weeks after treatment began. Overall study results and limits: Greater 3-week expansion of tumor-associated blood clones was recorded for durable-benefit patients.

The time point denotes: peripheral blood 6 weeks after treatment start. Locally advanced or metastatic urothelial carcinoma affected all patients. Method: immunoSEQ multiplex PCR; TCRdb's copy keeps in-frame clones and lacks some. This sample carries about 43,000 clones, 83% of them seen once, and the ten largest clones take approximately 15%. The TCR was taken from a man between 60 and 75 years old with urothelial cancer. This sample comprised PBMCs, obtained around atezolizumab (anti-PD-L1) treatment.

The CDR3 spells CASSSPGQGRRGQFF. The DNA of the CDR3 is TGCGCCAGCAGCTCGCCGGGACAGGGACGTCGTGGGCAGTTCTTC. The chain recombines TRBV23-1 with TRBJ2-1; TRBD1 aligns across 9 bases. TRBV23-1 is known as an ORF, though its function is uncertain. CDR3 length: 15 residues. V was clipped by 6 bases and J by 12 bases; unmatched bases: 15.